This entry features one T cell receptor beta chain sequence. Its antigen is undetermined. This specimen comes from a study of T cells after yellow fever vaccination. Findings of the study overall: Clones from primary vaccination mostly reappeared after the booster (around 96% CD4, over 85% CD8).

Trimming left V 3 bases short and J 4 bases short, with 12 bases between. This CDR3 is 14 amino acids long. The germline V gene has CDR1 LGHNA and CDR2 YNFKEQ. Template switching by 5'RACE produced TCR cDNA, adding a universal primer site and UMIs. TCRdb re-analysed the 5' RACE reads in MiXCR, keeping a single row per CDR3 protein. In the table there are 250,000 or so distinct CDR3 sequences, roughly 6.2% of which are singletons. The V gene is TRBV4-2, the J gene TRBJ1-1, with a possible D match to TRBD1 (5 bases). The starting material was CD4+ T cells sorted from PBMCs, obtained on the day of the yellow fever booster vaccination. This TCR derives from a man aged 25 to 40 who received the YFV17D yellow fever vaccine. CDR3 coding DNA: TGTGCCAGCAGCCACCCCGGGGGGGGCACTGAAGCTTTCTTT. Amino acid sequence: CASSHPGGGTEAFF.